A selection of T cell receptor beta chains follows, all from one sample in a study of blood T cell repertoires in COVID-19. The assay was immunoSEQ multiplex PCR, and TCRdb's table has in-frame clones only and misses some. This sample yields 140,000 to 150,000 clones, of which around 81% are seen a single time; about 3.1% belongs to the top ten. Sample: peripheral blood. These receptors all stem from a woman aged 35 to 49 with active or convalescent COVID-19. Each CDR3 is given with its conserved first and last residue. Each record gives: clone size, CDR3 length, D gene, V gene, J gene, CDR3 DNA, CDR3 protein. The D gene is left open where the match is weak. Not all rows give a size; the values are once, few, many and, for expanded clones, a class.

.	15	.	TRBV4-1	TRBJ1-1	TGCGCCAGCAGCCAAGAAGGCAGGGAAAACACTGAAGCTTTCTTT	CASSQEGRENTEAFF
.	16	TRBD1	TRBV5-5	TRBJ1-6	TGTGCCAGCAGCCGAAACAGGGGCTCCTATAATTCACCCCTCCACTTT	CASSRNRGSYNSPLHF
.	13	.	TRBV27	TRBJ1-5	TGTGCCAGCAGTTTGAGGGTTAATCAGCCCCAGCATTTT	CASSLRVNQPQHF
.	12	.	TRBV3-1/TRBV3-2	TRBJ1-4	TGTGCCAGCAGCCCCTTTAATGAAAAACTGTTTTTT	CASSPFNEKLFF
.	15	.	TRBV6-1	TRBJ2-2	TGTGCCAGCAGTGAAGGTCGGGACATCCCCGGGGAGCTGTTTTTT	CASSEGRDIPGELFF
.	17	TRBD2	TRBV3-1/TRBV3-2	TRBJ2-1	TGTGCCAGCAGCCAAGAGGTAGTGGCGGGAGGCGGCAATGAGCAGTTCTTC	CASSQEVVAGGGNEQFF
few	14	.	TRBV12-1	TRBJ2-7	TGTGCCAGCAGCGGAGGGGGGGTTACCTACGAGCAGTACTTC	CASSGGGVTYEQYF
few	13	.	TRBV19	TRBJ1-1	TGTGCCAGTAGTGGACAGCTGAACACTGAAGCTTTCTTT	CASSGQLNTEAFF
.	17	TRBD1	TRBV4-2	TRBJ1-2	TGTGCCAGCAGCCAAGGGGGCGCGAGACAGGGGAGCTATGGCTACACCTTC	CASSQGGARQGSYGYTF
.	13	.	TRBV27	TRBJ1-1	TGTGCCAGCAGTTTGACCCAGGGGCGCGAAGCTTTCTTT	CASSLTQGREAFF
.	15	TRBD1	TRBV5-1	TRBJ2-1	TGCGCCAGCAGCTTCGGGACAGCCGAGCTAAATGAGCAGTTCTTC	CASSFGTAELNEQFF
.	15	TRBD2	TRBV6-1	TRBJ2-7	TGTGCCAGCAGTGACCTAGCGGGGTCAAGCTACGAGCAGTACTTC	CASSDLAGSSYEQYF
.	13	.	TRBV28	TRBJ2-7	TGTGCCAACTCGGGGGGCTTAGGTGACGAGCAGTACTTC	CANSGGLGDEQYF
.	15	.	TRBV9	TRBJ1-4	TGTGCCAGCAGCGTAGGTTGGGGCCTTCGGGAAAAACTGTTTTTT	CASSVGWGLREKLFF
.	14	.	TRBV27	TRBJ2-3	TGTGCCAGCAGTTTGGGCGCTAGCACAGATACGCAGTATTTT	CASSLGASTDTQYF
.	14	.	TRBV6-5	TRBJ2-7	TGTGCCAGCAGGCTGGCCGGGGGGCGTAGCGAGCAGTACTTC	CASRLAGGRSEQYF
.	15	TRBD1	TRBV14	TRBJ1-1	TGTGCCAGCAGCCTATTGACAGGGGCGAACACTGAAGCTTTCTTT	CASSLLTGANTEAFF
.	16	TRBD2	TRBV19	TRBJ2-7	TGTGCCAGTAGTATAATGCCCGGGACTAGCCCTCGGGAGCAGTACTTC	CASSIMPGTSPREQYF
.	10	.	TRBV5-1	TRBJ2-7	TGCGCCAGCAGCGTCGACGAGCAGTACTTC	CASSVDEQYF
.	15	.	TRBV19	TRBJ1-6	TGTGCCAGTAGTCTGGGTAGTACAGCCGGATCACCCCTCCACTTT	CASSLGSTAGSPLHF
.	17	.	TRBV7-6	TRBJ1-3	TGTGCCAGCAGCTTAGCGGGACACATGCCCTCTGGAAACACCATATATTTT	CASSLAGHMPSGNTIYF
.	19	TRBD1	TRBV19	TRBJ1-3	TGTGCCAGTAGTATACGCGGTATCAGGGGGTCGCGCTCTGGAAACACCATATATTTT	CASSIRGIRGSRSGNTIYF
.	14	.	TRBV6-5	TRBJ2-3	TGTGCCAGCAGTCGTGGGTTTGGGCCAGATACGCAGTATTTT	CASSRGFGPDTQYF
once	14	.	TRBV7-2	TRBJ2-7	TGTGCCAGCAGCTTAGGATGGAGCTCCTACGAGCAGTACTTC	CASSLGWSSYEQYF
.	15	TRBD1	TRBV27	TRBJ1-1	TGTGCCAGCAGTTTCCACGACAGGGGATGGGCTGAAGCTTTCTTT	CASSFHDRGWAEAFF
.	15	.	TRBV11-2	TRBJ1-1	TGTGCCAGCAGCCCGAGGTCTTACATGAACACTGAAGCTTTCTTT	CASSPRSYMNTEAFF
few	14	.	TRBV19	TRBJ1-5	TGTGCCAGTAGTGTCCGGGACTTCAATCAGCCCCAGCATTTT	CASSVRDFNQPQHF
.	15	.	TRBV19	TRBJ2-3	TGTGCCAGTAGTACGCTAGCGACTAGCACAGATACGCAGTATTTT	CASSTLATSTDTQYF
once	16	.	TRBV4-1	TRBJ1-2	TGCGCCAGCAGCCAAGAACTCAACCAAGCTAACTATGGCTACACCTTC	CASSQELNQANYGYTF
few	13	.	TRBV6-5	TRBJ1-1	TGTGCCAGCAGTTACTCCAGGGGCACTGAAGCTTTCTTT	CASSYSRGTEAFF
.	16	.	TRBV19	TRBJ1-1	TGTGCCAGTAGTATAGTACCAGGGCGTATGAACACTGAAGCTTTCTTT	CASSIVPGRMNTEAFF
once	13	.	TRBV28	TRBJ1-1	TGTGCCAGCAGTTTCACTGGGGGGACTGAAGCTTTCTTT	CASSFTGGTEAFF
.	13	TRBD1	TRBV28	TRBJ1-5	TGTGCCAGCAGTACAGGGGATATTCAGCCCCAGCATTTT	CASSTGDIQPQHF
.	14	.	TRBV5-6	TRBJ1-2	TGTGCCAGCAGCCCTAAAGGAGCTAACTATGGCTACACCTTC	CASSPKGANYGYTF
.	15	TRBD1	TRBV9	TRBJ1-5	TGTGCCAGCAGCGAGGGACAGGGAAGCAATCAGCCCCAGCATTTT	CASSEGQGSNQPQHF
.	12	.	TRBV18	TRBJ1-5	TGTGCCAGCTCACCGAGGGAACAGCCCCAGCATTTT	CASSPREQPQHF
.	15	.	TRBV6-6	TRBJ2-3	TGTGCCAGCAGTTACCTGGGGGGAACCACAGATACGCAGTATTTT	CASSYLGGTTDTQYF
few	15	.	TRBV27	TRBJ1-6	TGTGCCAGCAGTACAGGGAGTTTCTCAAATTCACCCCTCCACTTT	CASSTGSFSNSPLHF
.	17	TRBD1	TRBV6-6	TRBJ1-6	TGTGCCAGCAGTCGGGAGGGGGCCAGCTCCTATAATTCACCCCTCCACTTT	CASSREGASSYNSPLHF
.	16	TRBD2	TRBV11-2	TRBJ2-7	TGTGCCAGCAGCCCCATAGGAACTAGCGGGAGGGGCGAGCAGTACTTC	CASSPIGTSGRGEQYF
.	15	.	TRBV2	TRBJ2-1	TGTGCCAGCAGCGTTTGGGACACCGCCTACAATGAGCAGTTCTTC	CASSVWDTAYNEQFF
.	14	TRBD1	TRBV10-3	TRBJ2-1	TGTGCCACGTCAAGCCGGGACAGGGTGAATGAGCAGTTCTTC	CATSSRDRVNEQFF
.	17	TRBD2	TRBV5-1	TRBJ2-1	TGCGCCAGCAGCTCGATCTTAGCGGGGGGGCGATACAATGAGCAGTTCTTC	CASSSILAGGRYNEQFF
.	16	TRBD2	TRBV28	TRBJ2-1	TGTGCCAGCAGGACTAGCGGAGCAGACTCCTACAATGAGCAGTTCTTC	CASRTSGADSYNEQFF
.	17	TRBD1	TRBV18	TRBJ1-3	TGTGCCAGCTCCCTGGGGACAGGAACCTCCTCTGGAAACACCATATATTTT	CASSLGTGTSSGNTIYF
.	14	.	TRBV11-2	TRBJ2-2	TGTGCCAGCAGTCCGGGACAGAACACCGGGGAGCTGTTTTTT	CASSPGQNTGELFF
.	15	TRBD1	TRBV29-1	TRBJ1-5	TGCAGCGTTAAGGGGACAGAGATGTTCAATCAGCCCCAGCATTTT	CSVKGTEMFNQPQHF
.	14	TRBD1	TRBV10-3	TRBJ1-1	TGTGCCATCAGCAAACAGGGGGGTGGCACTGAAGCTTTCTTT	CAISKQGGGTEAFF
.	16	TRBD1	TRBV28	TRBJ1-1	TGTGCCAGCAGTACCCCCTGGACAGGGATGAACACTGAAGCTTTCTTT	CASSTPWTGMNTEAFF
.	14	TRBD2	TRBV3-1/TRBV3-2	TRBJ2-1	TGTGCCAGCAGCCGGCGGGAGGGCCTCGGTGAGCAGTTCTTC	CASSRREGLGEQFF
.	15	.	TRBV27	TRBJ2-3	TGTGCCAGCAGTTGGCGGGGCCGAATGGCAGATACGCAGTATTTT	CASSWRGRMADTQYF